The 18 T cell receptor beta chains below come from one sample, sequenced in a study of blood T cell repertoires in COVID-19. TCRdb's table, derived via immunoSEQ multiplex PCR, lists solely in-frame clones and lacks some. The sample has about 27,000 clones; about four fifths are singletons. The sequenced sample was peripheral blood. The receptors originated from a man in his sixties or seventies with acute or convalescent COVID-19.

The chain carries TRBV12-3 or TRBV12-4 and TRBJ2-5, with D possibly matching TRBD1 (5 bases). V lost 5 bases and J lost 7, with 11 bases in between. This CDR3 spans 12 amino acids. Here the CDR3 reads CASSQGAVTQYF. The CDR3 DNA sequence: TGTGCCAGCAGTCAGGGCGCAGTGACCCAGTACTTC.

The chain joins TRBV4-2 to TRBJ2-2; 10 bases align to TRBD2. Germline lookup yields CDR1 LGHNA and CDR2 YNFKEQ. The length of the CDR3 is 17 residues. V lost 1 base and J lost 1; bases outside the gene matches: 3. This CDR3 reads CASSQGLAGGNTGELFF. As DNA, the CDR3 is TGTGCCAGCAGCCAAGGTTTAGCGGGAGGGAACACCGGGGAGCTGTTTTTT.

The rearrangement uses TRBV7-2 and TRBJ1-4; 10 bases agree with TRBD1. With V trimmed by 5 bases and J by 4 bases, 4 bases remained unmatched. The germline V gene encodes CDR1 SGHTA and CDR2 FQGNSA. This CDR3 comprises 15 residues. The CDR3 sequence: CASSRDRGYNEKLFF. The CDR3, as DNA: TGTGCCAGCAGCCGGGACAGGGGTTATAATGAAAAACTGTTTTTT.

The gene calls are TRBV7-3 and TRBJ2-1; TRBD2 aligns across 11 bases. The CDR3 is 15 amino acids. V dropped 1 base and J dropped 7; count of bases not matched to a gene: 3. Germline lookup yields CDR1 SGHTA and CDR2 FQGTGA. CDR3 loop: CASSLIAGGLNEQFF. The CDR3 DNA reads as TGTGCCAGCAGCTTAATAGCGGGAGGGCTTAATGAGCAGTTCTTC.

The chain combines TRBV5-4 with TRBJ2-5; possible D gene TRBD2, 5 bases. CDR1 and CDR2 (germline): SGHNT, YYREEE (reference sequence). Trimming took off 3 bases at V and 2 bases at J, with 14 bases between the two ends. The CDR3 is made up of 15 amino acids. CDR3 residues: CASSSPEEGQETQYF. For the CDR3, the DNA is TGTGCCAGCAGCTCTCCAGAAGAGGGTCAAGAGACCCAGTACTTC.

V and J are TRBV3-1 (or the pseudogene TRBV3-2) and TRBJ1-2, with D perhaps TRBD1 (6 bases). Trimming removed 1 base at V and 8 bases at J, with 17 bases between. This CDR3 comprises 15 residues. Germline CDR1 is LGHDT and CDR2 is YNNKEL (reference sequence). The CDR3 protein is CASSQGNRAGYGYTF. CDR3 nucleotides: TGTGCCAGCAGCCAAGGGAACAGGGCAGGTTACGGCTACACCTTC.

The rearrangement uses TRBV29-1 and TRBJ2-7; 7 nucleotides match TRBD2. CDR3 length: 11 amino acids. CDR1 and CDR2 from the germline V gene are SQVTM and ANQGSEA. Losses at the gene ends were 7 bases for V and 7 bases for J; bases not matched to a gene: 7. In DNA form, the CDR3 reads TGCAGCGCCCGACTAGCAAGAGAGCAGTACTTC. Translating gives CSARLAREQYF.

The rearrangement uses TRBV30 and TRBJ1-1; D possibly corresponds to TRBD1 (5 bases). From germline, CDR1 is GTSNPN and CDR2 SVGIG (reference sequence). The CDR3 totals 13 residues. Deletions cut 2 bases from V and 5 bases from J, with 12 bases between. As DNA, the CDR3 is TGTGCCTGGAGTCCCCAGGGTCCTACTGAAGCTTTCTTT. Translated, it gives CAWSPQGPTEAFF. Full variable domain (rest looked up from reference TRBV30 and TRBJ1-1): SQTIHQWPATLVQPVGSPLSLECTVEGTSNPNLYWYRQAAGRGLQLLFYSVGIGQISSEVPQNLSASRPQDRQFILSSKKLLLSDSGFYLCAWSPQGPTEAFFGQGTRLTVV.

This sequence joins TRBV5-1 and TRBJ1-2; D is possibly TRBD1 (5 bases). The ends were cut back, 4 bases at V and 8 bases at J, with 18 bases in the middle. The CDR3 loop spans 14 amino acids. The germline V gene has CDR1 SGHRS and CDR2 YFSETQ. CDR3 loop: CASSPAGVVGGYTF. Here the CDR3 DNA reads TGCGCCAGCAGCCCCGCGGGGGTAGTGGGAGGCTACACCTTC.

The chain couples TRBV4-3 to TRBJ1-1; 11 bases are a match to TRBD1. Germline V lookup: CDR1 LGHNA, CDR2 YSLEER. The length of the CDR3 is 15 residues. The V and J ends lost 3 bases and 5 bases, in that order; junction bases with no gene match: 5. CDR3 nucleotide sequence: TGCGCCAGCAGCCACGTGGGGGACAGGGGGACTGAAGCTTTCTTT. This translates into CASSHVGDRGTEAFF.

V is TRBV12-3 or TRBV12-4 and J is TRBJ2-1; D is unresolved. The CDR3 has 13 residues. Trimming pared 8 bases from V and 5 bases from J, leaving 13 bases between. The CDR3 sequence: CASRRDTHNEQFF. The CDR3 nucleotides read TGTGCCAGCCGGCGAGACACTCACAATGAGCAGTTCTTC.

The chain has TRBV27 and TRBJ1-1; TRBD1 aligns across 7 bases. The CDR3 covers 13 residues. J lost 5 bases, V lost 7 bases, and 7 bases had no gene match. Germline V gene sequence: CDR1 MNHEY, CDR2 SMNVEV (reference sequence). CDR3 in amino acids: CASKKGARTEAFF. The CDR3 region has the DNA TGTGCCAGCAAAAAGGGGGCGAGGACTGAAGCTTTCTTT.

V gene TRBV11-3 combines with J gene TRBJ2-1, with D possibly matching TRBD2 (6 bases). This CDR3 region has 15 residues. V gave up 2 bases and J gave up 3 bases, with 11 bases separating them. The V gene's germline CDR1 is SGHNT and CDR2 YENEEA. CDR3: CASSLSSGDYNEQFF. CDR3 sequence (DNA): TGTGCCAGCAGCTTAAGTAGCGGAGACTACAATGAGCAGTTCTTC.

This chain links TRBV4-3 with TRBJ2-1; possible D gene TRBD1, 6 bases. The CDR3 loop spans 18 amino acids. In germline, CDR1 is LGHNA, CDR2 YSLEER. Trimming stripped 2 bases from V and 5 bases from J, with 22 bases between. CDR3: CASSQSDGTLNLHNEQFF. CDR3 nucleotide sequence: TGCGCCAGCAGCCAAAGTGACGGGACATTGAACCTCCACAATGAGCAGTTCTTC.

This clone was seen a single time. The chain carries TRBV3-1 (or the pseudogene TRBV3-2) and TRBJ1-1; 8 bases fit TRBD1. This CDR3 is 14 amino acids long. CDR1 and CDR2 from the germline V gene are LGHDT and YNNKEL (reference sequence). The ends lost 5 bases at V and 4 bases at J; junction bases unmatched: 6. The DNA for the CDR3 is TGTGCCAGCAGCTACAGGGGGGGAAGCACTGAAGCTTTCTTT. Translated, it gives CASSYRGGSTEAFF.

The gene calls are TRBV4-1 and TRBJ2-7, with a possible D match to TRBD2 (6 bases). From germline, CDR1 is MGHRA and CDR2 YSYEKL. The V end was cut by 3 bases, the J end by 6 bases, with 18 bases between. The CDR3 contains 15 residues. The CDR3 sequence: CASSHNLAGGTEQYF. CDR3 DNA sequence: TGCGCCAGCAGCCATAACCTGGCCGGGGGAACCGAGCAGTACTTC.

This chain connects TRBV9 to TRBJ2-7, with D maybe TRBD1 (6 bases). Per germline, CDR1 SGDLS and CDR2 YYNGEE. The V and J ends lost 0 bases and 7 bases respectively, with 20 bases between them. This CDR3 contains 16 residues. In DNA, the CDR3 is TGTGCCAGCAGCGTAGGGGTTCTACAGGGAGTTTTAGAGCAGTACTTC. Residues: CASSVGVLQGVLEQYF.

The chain couples TRBV7-7 to TRBJ1-2; 8 positions match TRBD1. The CDR3 contains 12 residues. Looked up from germline, CDR1 is SSHAT and CDR2 is FNYEAQ (reference sequence). Trimming took 5 bases from V and 8 from J; bases not matched to a gene: 4. Here the CDR3 reads CASSPDRGGYTF. The CDR3 DNA reads as TGTGCCAGCAGCCCTGACAGGGGAGGCTACACCTTC.